Here is one TCR beta chain with its context. Its antigen is not known. The data belong to a study of T-cell reconstitution after alpha-beta-depleted transplantation in children. Study-level results: A year post-transplant, T-cell counts and diversity derived mostly from newly produced T cells. There were reportedly several hundred expanded graft clones from which alpha-beta T cells came about two months after transplant.

The authors prepared the TCRbeta library with unique molecular identifiers. Using its own MiXCR run on the PCR reads, TCRdb lists one record per CDR3 protein. This sample carries 750,000 to 950,000 distinct CDR3 sequences, 16% of them seen once, and the ten largest clones take approximately 5%. Germline V gene data show CDR1 as SGHKS and CDR2 as YYEKEE (reference sequence). Between the trimmed V and J ends, which lost 6 bases and 2 bases, there was a span of 10 bases. There are 13 residues in the CDR3. This specimen was PBMCs, mostly from graft donor cells, taken 360 days after TCRalphabeta/CD19-depleted stem cell transplant. The rearrangement links TRBV5-5 to TRBJ2-3; no definite D call. This receptor was taken from a male patient younger than 18 who had a stem cell transplant for acute lymphoblastic leukemia, so the T cells may come from the graft donor. The CDR3 sequence: CASIWLNTDTQYF. DNA of the CDR3: TGTGCCAGCATCTGGCTCAACACAGATACGCAGTATTTT. The whole variable domain, remainder taken from reference TRBV5-5 and TRBJ2-3, is DAGVTQSPTHLIKTRGQQVTLRCSPISGHKSVSWYQQVLGQGPQFIFQYYEKEERGRGNFPDRFSARQFPNYSSELNVNALLLGDSALYLCASIWLNTDTQYFGPGTRLTVL.